A single sample gave rise to the 21 T cell receptor beta chains below, sequenced in a study of cytomegalovirus exposure and HLA in healthy donors. 60 Vbeta and 13 Jbeta primers were used in PCR. Produced via immunoSEQ multiplex PCR; TCRdb's table is partial and in-frame only. The table includes roughly 150,000 clones, approximately 81% detected once. Sequencing input: PBMCs. The origin of the receptors is a male donor in good health and CMV-seronegative.

The chain combines TRBV5-6 with TRBJ2-3; 9 bases match TRBD1. The CDR3 loop spans 16 amino acids. With 1 base clipped from V and 2 bases from J, the junction kept 5 bases outside the gene matches. Germline assignment: CDR1 SGHDT and CDR2 YYEEEE. For the CDR3, the DNA is TGTGCCAGCAGCTTGTACAGGGGGCGCATCACAGATACGCAGTATTTT. It encodes CASSLYRGRITDTQYF.

The chain joins TRBV18 to TRBJ2-7; a weak D match, TRBD2 (5 bases). Germline V gene sequence: CDR1 KGHSH, CDR2 LQKENI. The V end was cut by 5 bases, the J end by 0 bases, with 11 bases between. This CDR3 comprises 14 residues. For the CDR3, the DNA is TGTGCCAGCTCAACCAGCGGAGACTCCTACGAGCAGTACTTC. It yields the protein CASSTSGDSYEQYF.

The chain combines TRBV25-1 with TRBJ1-1; D is perhaps TRBD1 (6 bases). CDR1 and CDR2 from the germline V gene are MGHDK and SYGVNS. The CDR3 is 16 amino acids. V was trimmed by 5 bases and J by 0 bases, leaving 16 bases between them. The CDR3 region is CASSQSGGPMNTEAFF. The CDR3, as DNA: TGTGCCAGCAGTCAGTCCGGGGGGCCAATGAACACTGAAGCTTTCTTT.

The chain is built from TRBV4-1 and TRBJ2-1; D not resolved. CDR1 and CDR2 from the germline V gene are MGHRA and YSYEKL. V dropped 2 bases and J dropped 0 bases, with 14 bases sitting between them. The CDR3 has 17 residues. CDR3 bases: TGCGCCAGCAGCCAACCCCTCGCGCCCAACTCCTACAATGAGCAGTTCTTC. Translation gives CASSQPLAPNSYNEQFF.

The chain has TRBV2 and TRBJ2-7; D unresolved. The CDR3 runs 12 residues. Germline values: CDR1 SNHLY, CDR2 FYNNEI. V gave up 6 bases and J gave up 3 bases, with 9 bases separating them. In DNA form, the CDR3 reads TGTGCCAGCAGCTTCGGTGACTACGAGCAGTACTTC. It yields the protein CASSFGDYEQYF.

The CDR3 bases are TGTGCCAGCTCACCCCGACAGGGTAGCACAGATACGCAGTATTTT. It translates to CASSPRQGSTDTQYF. The rearrangement joins TRBV18 to TRBJ2-3, with 7 nucleotides matching TRBD1. V was pared by 3 bases and J by 0 bases, with 3 bases of the junction left unmatched. There are 15 residues in the CDR3. From germline, CDR1 is KGHSH and CDR2 LQKENI.

The chain employs TRBV5-6 and TRBJ1-4; D is undetermined. This CDR3 is 16 amino acids long. The V end was cut by 3 bases, the J end by 0 bases, with 12 bases between. The germline CDR1 and CDR2 sequences are SGHDT and YYEEEE. CDR3: CASSSQAGATNEKLFF. The DNA for the CDR3 is TGTGCCAGCAGCTCTCAAGCAGGTGCAACTAATGAAAAACTGTTTTTT.

The J gene is TRBJ1-1, the V gene TRBV10-3, with TRBD1 identical over 9 bases. The CDR3 covers 13 residues. From germline, CDR1 is ENHRY and CDR2 SYGVKD. The V segment lost 7 bases and the J segment 7 bases; nucleotides outside the gene matches: 7. The CDR3 sequence: CAIKWDREGEAFF. The CDR3 DNA follows: TGTGCCATCAAATGGGACAGGGAAGGTGAAGCTTTCTTT.

The V and J genes are TRBV10-3 and TRBJ2-7; 7 nucleotides match TRBD2. The V segment lost 3 bases and the J segment 0 bases; nucleotides outside the gene matches: 8. The germline V gene encodes CDR1 ENHRY and CDR2 SYGVKD. There are 16 residues in the CDR3. CDR3 loop: CAISDPSRELSYEQYF. CDR3 in DNA: TGTGCCATCAGTGACCCCTCGCGGGAGCTCTCCTACGAGCAGTACTTC.

The rearrangement links TRBV7-9 to TRBJ2-7; TRBD2 agrees at 11 bases. Looked up from germline, CDR1 is SEHNR and CDR2 is FQNEAQ (reference sequence). The V gene end was trimmed by 5 bases and the J gene end by 5 bases; junction bases not matched to a gene: 8. This CDR3 comprises 15 residues. The CDR3: CASSPGTSGWDEQYF. The CDR3 nucleotides read TGTGCCAGCAGCCCCGGGACTAGCGGATGGGACGAGCAGTACTTC.

In this sample, this clone turned up once. V usage is TRBV30 and J usage is TRBJ2-4; D possibly corresponds to TRBD1 (5 bases). CDR3 length: 14 amino acids. Trimming cost V 0 bases and J 6 bases, with 12 bases left between them. The V gene's germline CDR1 is GTSNPN and CDR2 SVGIG (reference sequence). The CDR3 DNA is TGTGCCTGGAGTGTAAAGGGGCAGGGAAACATTCAGTACTTC. Amino acids: CAWSVKGQGNIQYF.

In its sample, this clone was seen a few times. CDR3 in amino acids: CASSRTGGQVRETQYF. CDR3 DNA: TGCGCCAGCAGCCGGACAGGGGGCCAAGTAAGAGAGACCCAGTACTTC. The chain has TRBV5-1 and TRBJ2-5; 11 nucleotides align to TRBD1. Trimming cost V 4 bases and J 4 bases; bases outside gene matches: 9. Germline assignment: CDR1 SGHRS and CDR2 YFSETQ. CDR3 size: 16 residues.

This chain uses TRBV27 with TRBJ2-7, with D possibly TRBD1 on 5 matching bases. The CDR3 spans 14 residues. CDR1 is MNHEY, CDR2 SMNVEV, per germline (reference sequence). Between the trimmed V and J ends, which lost 0 bases and 4 bases, there was a span of 10 bases. In nucleotides, the CDR3 is TGTGCCAGCAGTTTATCGGCAGGGAAGTACGAGCAGTACTTC. This gives the protein CASSLSAGKYEQYF.

The chain uses TRBV5-4 and TRBJ2-3; 8 bases fit TRBD1. The J segment lost 0 bases and the V segment lost 5 bases, leaving 11 bases of the junction unmatched. This CDR3 spans 17 amino acids. CDR1 is SGHNT, CDR2 YYREEE, per germline (reference sequence). CDR3: CASRFDRGPSSTDTQYF. The CDR3 DNA is TGTGCCAGCAGGTTCGACAGGGGCCCTTCTAGCACAGATACGCAGTATTTT.

The chain recombines TRBV28 with TRBJ2-3; D not certain. The CDR3 runs to 15 residues. V gave up 7 bases and J gave up 4 bases, with 18 bases separating them. Germline V gives CDR1 MDHEN, CDR2 SYDVKM. DNA of the CDR3: TGTGCCAGCAACGCGCCCCCAGGATTGGCAGATACGCAGTATTTT. It yields the protein CASNAPPGLADTQYF. The full variable domain, with the rest looked up from reference TRBV28 and TRBJ2-3, is DVKVTQSSRYLVKRTGEKVFLECVQDMDHENMFWYRQDPGLGLRLIYFSYDVKMKEKGDIPEGYSVSREKKERFSLILESASTNQTSMYLCASNAPPGLADTQYFGPGTRLTVL.

CDR3 sequence reads: CASSLRGPLNYGYTF. The CDR3 DNA reads TGTGCCAGCAGCTTAAGGGGCCCCCTTAACTATGGCTACACCTTC. V gene TRBV5-4 combines with J gene TRBJ1-2, with a weak D call TRBD1 (5 bases). The ends were cut back, 2 bases at V and 1 base at J, with 12 bases in the middle. Per germline, CDR1 SGHNT and CDR2 YYREEE (reference sequence). CDR3 length equals 15 residues. The variable domain in full, with the rest retrieved from reference TRBV5-4 and TRBJ1-2, is ETGVTQSPTHLIKTRGQQVTLRCSSQSGHNTVSWYQQALGQGPQFIFQYYREEENGRGNFPPRFSGLQFPNYSSELNVNALELDDSALYLCASSLRGPLNYGYTFGSGTRLTVV.

This clone has a handful of counts. The V call is TRBV4-3, the J call TRBJ2-7; TRBD1 is a possible D gene (5 bases). V lost 0 bases and J lost 3, with 15 bases in between. CDR1 is LGHNA, CDR2 YSLEER, per germline. This CDR3 comprises 16 residues. The CDR3, as DNA: TGCGCCAGCAGCCAAGATGGTGGGGCAGGAGTCTACGAGCAGTACTTC. Translated: CASSQDGGAGVYEQYF.

V gene TRBV5-1 combines with J gene TRBJ2-2; possibly TRBD2 for D (7 bases). The CDR3 is made up of 14 amino acids. CDR1 is SGHRS and CDR2 is YFSETQ in the germline V gene. The V end lost 2 bases, the J end lost 7 bases, and 12 bases lay between the germline ends. CDR3 in DNA: TGCGCCAGCAGCTTTGGGGGGGCGAGCGGGGAGCTGTTTTTT. Its protein product is CASSFGGASGELFF.

Note on this clone: Other DNA sequences of this sample code for an identical CDR3. The chain employs TRBV5-1 and TRBJ2-7; 13 bases map to TRBD2. From germline, CDR1 is SGHRS and CDR2 YFSETQ. The CDR3 is 14 amino acids. The junction had 6 bases not matched to a gene; V was cut back by 7 bases and J by 5 bases. As DNA, the CDR3 is TGCGCCAGCGGATCACTAGCGGGGGGGCACGAGCAGTACTTC. As protein: CASGSLAGGHEQYF.

This clone was seen many times. The chain recombines TRBV28 with TRBJ2-2; 8 bases are shared with TRBD1. Germline CDR1 and CDR2: MDHEN and SYDVKM. This CDR3 has 13 residues. The V segment lost 8 bases and the J segment 6 bases; nucleotides outside the gene matches: 5. The CDR3 reads CASGGQAAGELFF. The CDR3 DNA sequence: TGTGCCAGCGGGGGACAGGCGGCCGGGGAGCTGTTTTTT.

This clone was recorded only once. An end of the junction differs from the germline gene, which may be a read error. CDR3 coding DNA: TGTGCCAGCAGTTTGGGACAGCTTTATGGCTACCCCTTC. Its translation is CASSLGQLYGYPF. The chain uses TRBV5-6 and TRBJ1-2; TRBD1 matches 7 bases. The CDR3 extends over 13 amino acids. Germline V gene lookup returns CDR1 SGHDT and CDR2 YYEEEE.